Detailed here is one TCR beta chain. The sample holds a few counts of this clone. Its cognate antigen has yet to be identified. Per-nucleotide qualities are absent, and no much larger clonotype sits a single base away. This sample includes further DNA sequences coding for the same CDR3. CD8 naive samples were CD45RO-negative cells positively selected for CCR7, giving a CD45RA+CCR7+ population that excluded TemRA cells. The donors were healthy, HIV-negative adults who had no recently reported acute infections or vaccinations. All donors were Caucasian adults living in Nashville, Tennessee, USA. Blood was collected by leukapheresis, and PBMCs were isolated by Ficoll-Histopaque density gradient centrifugation and then cryopreserved in liquid nitrogen vapor phase. Analytical flow cytometry was used to check the purity and quantity of each magnetically sorted T cell population. Each sorted fraction had its genomic DNA isolated and then quantified by UV absorbance on a Nanodrop 2000c.

From cysteine to phenylalanine, the CDR3 is 14 amino acids long. Only the CDR3 DNA stays, 42 bases, in frame from base 1. The germline V gene sets CDR1 to SGDLS and CDR2 to YYNGEE. V is clipped by 0 bases and J by 4 bases, and the sequence between their germline boundaries is 10 bases long. The sample originates from a study of shared clonotypes between healthy human individuals (dated by TCRdb to about 2020). Describing the broader study: Three men and a couple of women, aged 18 to 49 years, made up the cohort. For each donor, three plates each were used for CD4 naive and CD4 memory, two plates were used for CD8 naive, and one plate was used for CD8 memory. Blood TCR repertoires of several healthy adults were deeply sequenced to estimate repertoire size and the extent of clonotype sharing between individuals. To increase sequencing depth and limit assay-specific biases, TCR repertoire library preparation and sequencing were carried out by different laboratories using diverse techniques. Leukapheresis yielded between about 0.85 and 9 billion PBMCs per donor.

TCR CDR3 regions were amplified from genomic DNA by multiplex PCR using the deep immunoSEQ assay. Extracted genomic DNA from each cell subset was distributed evenly across all wells of several immunoSEQ 96-well plates, and each plate was treated as a replicate. For sorted subsets, each replicate PCR was loaded with 200 to 250 ng genomic DNA, equivalent to about 33,000 T cell genomes. Purified libraries were measured with a Qubit 3.0 fluorometer, size-checked on a Bioanalyzer 2100, and measured again with the KAPA Library Quantification kit. A separate single-read 150-cycle Illumina NextSeq 550 flow cell was used to sequence each immunoSEQ 96-well plate. The original methods were these. Because the immunoSEQ output included only junctional sequences and no quality scores, the filtering could not be the same as the filtering used for full-length reads. To assign V/J genes and CDR3, sequences were annotated using PyIR, a Python wrapper for IgBLAST v1.9, with IMGT germline references. Reads with weak V/J assignments (E-value above 1e-6), missing CDR3, stop codons, out-of-frame junctions, or ambiguous translated residues were removed. A V3J clonotype was defined by an identical inferred V gene, J gene, and CDR3 amino acid sequence. To compute the percentage overlap between repertoires, the number of shared unique clonotypes was divided by the size of the smaller repertoire. Repertoire richness was assessed with RTK rarefaction, the Chao1 estimator, and Recon v2.1 estimates of unobserved clonotypes. Generation probabilities for all TCRbeta clonotypes obtained by the gDNA method from several donors were computed using OLGA. TCRdb obtained this table from immuneACCESS and retained in-frame rearrangements with V and J assigned. These tables miss some clones; where compared with another copy, unresolved V genes account for less than half of the shortfall, and the remainder is unexplained. V, J and clone size derive from that table, while D and trimming were established from the DNA sequence. This sample is represented by a few million clones; just under 95% of them were singletons. The ten largest clonotypes hold more than 1.5% of the sample.

Beyond this particular receptor, the publication reports: Naive subsets generally had larger estimated clonotype richness than memory subsets did. The small number of donors limited the genetic and exposure-history diversity represented. Sampling was restricted to blood, and TCR repertoires in tissue are likely to differ from TCR repertoires in blood. Pairwise subsampling indicated that sequencing depth was expected to affect the degree of clonotype sharing among donors. Across several donors, around 5.4% of naive CD4, approximately 3.6% of naive CD8, about 2.3% of memory CD4, and about 0.4% of memory CD8 clonotypes were shared. Rarefaction of sorted-subset datasets indicated incomplete sequencing despite the large sequencing depth. Compared with non-shared clonotypes, the clonotypes found in all four sorted-subset donors had higher generation probabilities.

Sequenced sample: naive CD8+ T cells from PBMCs. What this sample's cell subset or site label stands for: CD45RA+CCR7+. This clonotype originated in a man between 18 and 35 years old in good health. Some clones in this sample may be carry-over from other donors' samples. This chain is built from TRBV9 and TRBJ1-2, and possibly TRBD1, on 5 matching bases. The nucleotides read TGTGCCAGCAGCGTAGGGCAGGGACCCTATGGCTACACCTTC. Its coded protein is CASSVGQGPYGYTF. Reference TRBV9 and TRBJ1-2 proteins supply the regions before and after the CDR3; the full variable domain is: DSGVTQTPKHLITATGQRVTLRCSPRSGDLSVYWYQQSLDQGLQFLIQYYNGEERAKGNILERFSAQQFPDLHSELNLSSLELGDSALYFCASSVGQGPYGYTFGSGTRLTVV.